Below, 13 T cell receptor beta chains from the same sample are listed, as sequenced in a study of control samples from healthy donors and cancer patients. Here immunoSEQ multiplex PCR was the method, and the copy in TCRdb shows in-frame clones only, minus some. This sample has over 100,000 clones, with roughly 92% found just once. The sample comprised blood. These receptors all come from a young man in good health.

The rearrangement uses TRBV6-7 and TRBJ1-1; D is unclear. TRBV6-7 is placed among ORFs of uncertain function. The CDR3 loop spans 17 amino acids. The germline V and J ends were trimmed by 2 bases and 2 bases, with 18 bases remaining between them. The CDR3 nucleotides are TGTGCCAGCAGTTACGAGGCCTCTCCCCACCGTAACACTGAAGCTTTCTTT. It specifies CASSYEASPHRNTEAFF.

There are a few counts of this clone. The chain combines TRBV30 with TRBJ1-6, with D uncertain. Germline CDR1 is GTSNPN and CDR2 is SVGIG (reference sequence). V lost 5 bases and J lost 8, with 13 bases in between. CDR3 length: 13 residues. The CDR3 DNA sequence: TGTGCCTGGGGGAGGTCCCGCGATTCACCCCTCCACTTT. Its protein product is CAWGRSRDSPLHF.

The rearrangement links TRBV2 to TRBJ1-2; 9 bases match TRBD1. The V segment lost 6 bases and the J segment 2 bases; nucleotides outside the gene matches: 7. There are 15 residues in the CDR3. Germline V gene sequence: CDR1 SNHLY, CDR2 FYNNEI. DNA of the CDR3: TGTGCCAGCAGGCTAGACAGGGGGGGAAACTATGGCTACACCTTC. It specifies CASRLDRGGNYGYTF.

V usage is TRBV12-5 and J usage is TRBJ2-3; 7 nucleotides line up with TRBD2. Germline values: CDR1 LGHNT, CDR2 FRNRAP. The CDR3 contains 16 residues. The V gene end was trimmed by 5 bases and the J gene end by 4 bases; junction bases not matched to a gene: 12. Here the CDR3 reads CASGPTFSGRPDTQYF. CDR3 in DNA: TGTGCTAGTGGTCCGACCTTTAGCGGGCGTCCAGATACGCAGTATTTT.

V gene TRBV7-6 combines with J gene TRBJ2-5; 10 nucleotides agree with TRBD2. CDR3 length: 14 amino acids. The V gene's germline CDR1 is SGHVS and CDR2 FNYEAQ. Losses at the gene ends were 0 bases for V and 5 bases for J; bases not matched to a gene: 0. CDR3 sequence reads: CASSLAAGGETQYF. The CDR3 DNA reads TGTGCCAGCAGCTTAGCAGCGGGGGGGGAGACCCAGTACTTC.

This chain uses TRBV2 with TRBJ2-7; no definite D call. Germline lookup yields CDR1 SNHLY and CDR2 FYNNEI. CDR3 length: 14 residues. The V gene lost 7 bases and the J gene lost 0 bases, with 13 bases spanning the gap. The CDR3 DNA reads TGTGCCAGCATGGACCAGCCCGTCTCCTACGAGCAGTACTTC. Translation: CASMDQPVSYEQYF.

The rearrangement links TRBV19 to TRBJ2-7; 8 bases align to TRBD2. The germline CDR1 and CDR2 sequences are LNHDA and SQIVND (reference sequence). Losses at the gene ends were 5 bases for V and 7 bases for J; bases not matched to a gene: 7. The CDR3 totals 13 residues. The CDR3 loop reads CASSPGGVWEQYF. The DNA of the CDR3 is TGTGCCAGTAGTCCCGGGGGGGTCTGGGAGCAGTACTTC.

The V and J genes are TRBV3-1 (or the pseudogene TRBV3-2) and TRBJ1-3; D gene uncertain. The germline V gene encodes CDR1 LGHDT and CDR2 YNNKEL (reference sequence). V lost 4 bases and J 1 base, leaving 8 bases between the germline ends. The CDR3 is 14 residues long. CDR3 region: CASSREASGNTIYF. The CDR3 DNA is TGTGCCAGCAGCCGGGAGGCGTCTGGAAACACCATATATTTT.

This chain joins TRBV7-9 and TRBJ2-3, with 8 bases aligning to TRBD2. CDR3 length equals 15 residues. Losses at the gene ends were 3 bases for V and 5 bases for J; bases not matched to a gene: 7. Germline V lookup: CDR1 SEHNR, CDR2 FQNEAQ (reference sequence). CDR3 DNA: TGTGCCAGCAGCTTCCAGCGGGGGCCAGGAGATACGCAGTATTTT. Translation gives CASSFQRGPGDTQYF.

The chain is built from TRBV29-1 and TRBJ2-7; possibly TRBD1 for D (5 bases). CDR1 SQVTM and CDR2 ANQGSEA come from the germline V gene. V shed 0 bases and J shed 10 bases, with 19 bases lying between them. CDR3 length: 14 amino acids. The CDR3 DNA is TGCAGCGTTGAAGAGTATATGGGGCAAAAGGACCAGTACTTC. This gives the protein CSVEEYMGQKDQYF.

J is TRBJ2-1 and V is TRBV4-1; no reliable D call. CDR3 size: 16 residues. Deletions cut 4 bases from V and 0 bases from J, with 13 bases between. Germline loops: CDR1 MGHRA, CDR2 YSYEKL. The CDR3 DNA sequence: TGCGCCAGCAGCCTCGGGCTCCGGAGCTCCTACAATGAGCAGTTCTTC. Amino acids: CASSLGLRSSYNEQFF.

This rearrangement joins TRBV5-6 to TRBJ1-4; weak D call: TRBD1 (5 bases). This CDR3 comprises 19 residues. The germline gives CDR1 SGHDT, CDR2 YYEEEE. The V and J ends lost 4 bases and 8 bases respectively, with 30 bases between them. The DNA for the CDR3 is TGTGCCAGCAGCGGTCGGTCTATGGGGACTCCCCCGACAGACGAAAAACTGTTTTTT. This encodes CASSGRSMGTPPTDEKLFF.

The chain has TRBV7-9 and TRBJ2-1; D remains unclear. V lost 2 bases, J lost 0 bases, and 11 bases lay in between. The CDR3 has 16 amino acids. Germline CDR1 is SEHNR and CDR2 is FQNEAQ (reference sequence). CDR3 bases: TGTGCCAGCAGCTTACAAAAACAGCGCTCCTACAATGAGCAGTTCTTC. Translated: CASSLQKQRSYNEQFF.